These 4 T cell receptor beta chains were sequenced from one sample in a study of T cells after yellow fever vaccination. TCRdb processed the 5' RACE reads anew with MiXCR; each CDR3 protein has one entry. The data contain some 560,000 distinct CDR3 sequences, 17% of them singletons. Sample: PBMCs, taken about 5 days after the first yellow fever vaccination. Every receptor here comes from a man younger than 30 who received the YFV17D yellow fever vaccine.

V and J are TRBV3-1 and TRBJ2-7; TRBD2 aligns across 11 bases. From germline, CDR1 is LGHDT and CDR2 YNNKEL (reference sequence). The V segment lost 5 bases and the J segment 9 bases; nucleotides outside the gene matches: 6. The CDR3 contains 13 residues. The CDR3 region is CASSFRTSGRQYV. CDR3 in DNA: TGTGCCAGCAGCTTTCGGACTAGCGGGCGGCAGTACGTC.

The J gene is TRBJ2-5, the V gene TRBV5-5, with a possible D match to TRBD1 (7 bases). Germline loops: CDR1 SGHKS, CDR2 YYEKEE (reference sequence). V gave up 4 bases and J gave up 5 bases, with 15 bases separating them. This CDR3 is 14 amino acids long. CDR3 in amino acids: CASSEPTGRETQYF. In DNA, the CDR3 is TGTGCCAGCAGCGAGCCGACAGGGAGGGAGACCCAGTACTTC.

The chain couples TRBV7-9 to TRBJ1-6; 7 bases are a match to TRBD1. Germline CDR1 and CDR2: SEHNR and FQNEAQ (reference sequence). J was trimmed by 7 bases and V by 7 bases; bases with no gene match: 7. The CDR3 consists of 14 residues. In nucleotides, the CDR3 is TGTGCCAGCACCTTCCAGGGGGGAAATTCACCCCTCCACTTT. It encodes CASTFQGGNSPLHF.

The chain couples TRBV15 to TRBJ1-2; D unclear. V gave up 9 bases and J gave up 8 bases, with 16 bases separating them. CDR1 and CDR2 (germline): LNHNV, YYDKDF (reference sequence). The CDR3 sequence is 12 residues long. This CDR3 reads CATGYTNRGYTF. The CDR3 DNA follows: TGTGCCACGGGCTACACAAATCGGGGCTACACCTTC.